Sequencing of this T cell receptor (beta chain) was carried out in a study of cytomegalovirus exposure and HLA in healthy donors. A multiplex PCR was run with 60 Vbeta primers and 13 Jbeta primers. Measured with immunoSEQ multiplex PCR; TCRdb has only the in-frame clones, and not every one. The sample lists some 140,000 clones; 70% to 80% were seen once. The CDR3 consists of 14 residues. V lost 7 bases to trimming and J lost 0 bases; unmatched junction nucleotides: 5. CDR1 is SGHRS, CDR2 YFSETQ, per germline. The sequenced sample consisted of PBMCs. The sequence derives from a woman aged 45 to 65 in good health and CMV-seropositive. J is TRBJ2-3 and V is TRBV5-1, with 7 bases that match TRBD2. The CDR3 bases are TGCGCCAGCCTCCGCGGGGGAAGCACAGATACGCAGTATTTT. This translates into CASLRGGSTDTQYF.